This is a list of T cell receptor beta chains from one sample in a study of CD8+ T cells in alopecia areata. The protocol was immunoSEQ multiplex PCR, while the TCRdb copy is restricted to in-frame clones and leaves out a portion. The table includes some 170,000 clones, approximately 59% detected once. The input for sequencing was CD4+ T cells sorted from blood, taken at roughly week 55, from a patient treated with tofacitinib. The receptor set was obtained from a human donor with alopecia areata. The CDR3 runs from the conserved cysteine through the conserved F or W. Each record gives: clone size, J gene, D gene, CDR3 length, V gene, CDR3 protein, CDR3 DNA. D genes are given only for firm matches. Size is stated for part of the rows, as once, few or many counts, or as a class when the clone is expanded.

NA | TRBJ2-7 | NA | 12 | TRBV5-6 | CASSFPGSEQYF | TGTGCCAGCAGCTTTCCAGGGTCCGAGCAGTACTTC
once | TRBJ2-3 | TRBD1 | 15 | TRBV15 | CATSSGQVRADTQYF | TGTGCCACCAGCAGCGGACAGGTGAGGGCGGATACGCAGTATTTT
NA | TRBJ2-2 | NA | 15 | TRBV15 | CATSLDRTNTGELFF | TGTGCCACCAGCCTTGACAGGACGAACACCGGGGAGCTGTTTTTT
NA | TRBJ1-2 | NA | 15 | TRBV6-5 | CASSYTTVDNYGYTF | TGTGCCAGCAGTTACACAACGGTCGACAACTATGGCTACACCTTC
NA | TRBJ1-2 | NA | 13 | TRBV10-3 | CAISESLGQGYTF | TGTGCCATCAGTGAGTCTCTTGGACAGGGCTACACCTTC
NA | TRBJ2-5 | TRBD1 | 13 | TRBV29-1 | CSAVDRGEETQYF | TGCAGCGCCGTAGACAGGGGTGAAGAGACCCAGTACTTC
NA | TRBJ2-5 | TRBD2 | 14 | TRBV7-9 | CASTSGGTQETQYF | TGTGCCAGCACCTCCGGGGGGACCCAAGAGACCCAGTACTTC
NA | TRBJ2-5 | NA | 13 | TRBV7-2 | CASSPRYQETQYF | TGTGCCAGCAGCCCGCGCTACCAAGAGACCCAGTACTTC
NA | TRBJ1-3 | TRBD1 | 16 | TRBV30 | CAWSLKQGAYGNTIYF | TGTGCCTGGAGCCTCAAACAGGGGGCCTATGGAAACACCATATATTTT
NA | TRBJ2-6 | NA | 12 | TRBV2 | CASTSGANVLTF | TGTGCCAGCACCTCTGGGGCCAACGTCCTGACTTTC
NA | TRBJ1-2 | NA | 11 | TRBV29-1 | CSVQDNYGYTF | TGCAGCGTACAGGATAACTATGGCTACACCTTC
NA | TRBJ2-5 | NA | 14 | TRBV29-1 | CSVEYAGQTETQYF | TGCAGCGTTGAGTATGCAGGGCAGACAGAGACCCAGTACTTC
once | TRBJ2-5 | TRBD2 | 13 | TRBV30 | CAWSAGTSRTQYF | TGTGCCTGGAGTGCTGGGACTAGTAGGACCCAGTACTTC
few | TRBJ2-3 | TRBD1 | 14 | TRBV7-2 | CASSFRQGADTQYF | TGTGCCAGCAGCTTTCGGCAGGGGGCAGATACGCAGTATTTT
few | TRBJ2-7 | TRBD1 | 14 | TRBV30 | CAWSTGTGLYEQYF | TGTGCCTGGAGTACCGGGACAGGGTTGTACGAGCAGTACTTC
NA | TRBJ1-1 | NA | 15 | TRBV27 | CASRVVGLGDTEAFF | TGTGCCAGCAGGGTAGTGGGTCTTGGTGACACTGAAGCTTTCTTT